Included here is one TCR beta chain sequence, with context. The data are from a study of blood T cell repertoires in COVID-19. Study background: COVID-19 samples from acute and convalescent phases originated in the United States, Italy and Spain. PBMCs, B-cell-depleted T cells, or T cells were the source of the cDNA or gDNA that made up the material.

Assay: immunoSEQ multiplex PCR; the TCRdb copy retains only in-frame clones and omits some. Here the sample spans about 220,000 clones, roughly nine tenths being singletons. J lost 0 bases, V lost 2 bases, and 3 bases had no gene match. This CDR3 region has 16 residues. Germline V gene sequence: CDR1 SGHRS, CDR2 YFSETQ. Sequences were obtained from peripheral blood. This TCR derives from a man aged 35 to 55 with active or convalescent COVID-19. The genes are TRBV5-1 and TRBJ2-7; 12 bases fit TRBD2. CDR3 sequence: CASSFTSGGLSYEQYF. The CDR3 nucleotides read TGCGCCAGCAGCTTTACTAGCGGGGGGCTCTCCTACGAGCAGTACTTC.